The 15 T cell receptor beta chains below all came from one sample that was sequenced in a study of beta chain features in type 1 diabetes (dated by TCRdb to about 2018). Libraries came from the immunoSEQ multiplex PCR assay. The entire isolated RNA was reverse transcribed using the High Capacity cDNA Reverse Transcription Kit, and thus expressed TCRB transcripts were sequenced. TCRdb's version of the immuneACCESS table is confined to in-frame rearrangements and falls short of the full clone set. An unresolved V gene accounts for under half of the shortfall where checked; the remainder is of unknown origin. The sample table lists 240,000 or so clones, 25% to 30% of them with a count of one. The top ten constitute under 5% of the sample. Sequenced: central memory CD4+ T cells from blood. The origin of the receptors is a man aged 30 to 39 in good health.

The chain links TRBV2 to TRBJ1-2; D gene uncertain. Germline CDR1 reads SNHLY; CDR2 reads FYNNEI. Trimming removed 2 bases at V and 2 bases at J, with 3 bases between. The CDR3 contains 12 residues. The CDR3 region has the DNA TGTGCCAGCAGTGAACAGAACTATGGCTACACCTTC. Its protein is CASSEQNYGYTF.

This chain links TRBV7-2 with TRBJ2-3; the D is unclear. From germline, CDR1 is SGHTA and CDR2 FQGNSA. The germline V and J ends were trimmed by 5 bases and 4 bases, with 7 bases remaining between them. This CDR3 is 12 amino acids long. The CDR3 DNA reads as TGTGCCAGCAGCCCCTCCGCAGATACGCAGTATTTT. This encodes CASSPSADTQYF.

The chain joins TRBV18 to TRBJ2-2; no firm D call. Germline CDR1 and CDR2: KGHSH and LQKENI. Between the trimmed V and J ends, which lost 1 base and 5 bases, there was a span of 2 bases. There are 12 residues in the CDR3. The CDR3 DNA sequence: TGTGCCAGCTCACCACTAACCGGGGAGCTGTTTTTT. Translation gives CASSPLTGELFF. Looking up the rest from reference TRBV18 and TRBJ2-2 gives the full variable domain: NAGVMQNPRHLVRRRGQEARLRCSPMKGHSHVYWYRQLPEEGLKFMVYLQKENIIDESGMPKERFSAEFPKEGPSILRIQQVVRGDSAAYFCASSPLTGELFFGEGSRLTVL.

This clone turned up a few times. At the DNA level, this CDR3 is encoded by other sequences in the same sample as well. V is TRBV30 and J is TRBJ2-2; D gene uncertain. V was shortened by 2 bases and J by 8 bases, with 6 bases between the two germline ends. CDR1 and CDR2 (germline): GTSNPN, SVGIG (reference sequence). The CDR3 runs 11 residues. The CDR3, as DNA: TGTGCCTGGAGTCCCACAGGGGAGCTGTTTTTT. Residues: CAWSPTGELFF.

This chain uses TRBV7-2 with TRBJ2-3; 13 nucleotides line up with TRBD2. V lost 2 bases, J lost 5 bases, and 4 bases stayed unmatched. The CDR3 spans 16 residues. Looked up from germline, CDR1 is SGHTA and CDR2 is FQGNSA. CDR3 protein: CASSLLGLAGRDTQYF. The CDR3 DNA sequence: TGTGCCAGCAGCTTACTGGGACTAGCGGGGAGAGATACGCAGTATTTT. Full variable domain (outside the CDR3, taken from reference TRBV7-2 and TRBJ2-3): GAGVSQSPSNKVTEKGKDVELRCDPISGHTALYWYRQSLGQGLEFLIYFQGNSAPDKSGLPSDRFSAERTGGSVSTLTIQRTQQEDSAVYLCASSLLGLAGRDTQYFGPGTRLTVL.

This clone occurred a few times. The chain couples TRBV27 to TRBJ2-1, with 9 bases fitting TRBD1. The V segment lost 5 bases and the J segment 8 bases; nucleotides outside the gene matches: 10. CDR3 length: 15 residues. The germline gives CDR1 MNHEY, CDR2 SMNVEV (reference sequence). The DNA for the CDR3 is TGTGCCAGCAGTACCGACCGGGACAGGGTCTATGAGCAGTTCTTC. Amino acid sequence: CASSTDRDRVYEQFF.

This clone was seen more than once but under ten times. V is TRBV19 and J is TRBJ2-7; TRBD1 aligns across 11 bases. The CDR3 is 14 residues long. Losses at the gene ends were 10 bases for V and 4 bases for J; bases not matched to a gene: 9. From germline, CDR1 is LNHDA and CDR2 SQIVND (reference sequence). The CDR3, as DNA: TGTGCCACCTCTTCGGACAGGGGGCGTTACGAGCAGTACTTC. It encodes CATSSDRGRYEQYF.

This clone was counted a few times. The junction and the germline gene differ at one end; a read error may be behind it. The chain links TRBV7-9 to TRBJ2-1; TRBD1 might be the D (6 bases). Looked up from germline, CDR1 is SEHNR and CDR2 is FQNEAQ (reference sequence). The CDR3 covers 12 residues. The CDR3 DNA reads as TGTGCCAGCAGCCCCCACAGGGACATTCGGATCTTC. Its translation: CASSPHRDIRIF.

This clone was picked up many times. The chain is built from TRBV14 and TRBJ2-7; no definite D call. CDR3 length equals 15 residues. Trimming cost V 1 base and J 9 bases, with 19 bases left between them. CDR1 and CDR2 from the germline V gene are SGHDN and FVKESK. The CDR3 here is CASSQGMGFAQVQYF. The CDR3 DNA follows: TGTGCCAGCAGCCAAGGTATGGGATTCGCGCAAGTGCAGTACTTC.

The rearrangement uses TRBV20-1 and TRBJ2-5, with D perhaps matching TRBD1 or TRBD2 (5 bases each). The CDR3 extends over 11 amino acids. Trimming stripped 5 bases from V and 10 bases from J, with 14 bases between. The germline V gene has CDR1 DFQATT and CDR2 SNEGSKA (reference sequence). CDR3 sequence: CSAQRTRGQYF. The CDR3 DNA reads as TGCAGTGCTCAGCGGACACGGGGCCAGTACTTC.

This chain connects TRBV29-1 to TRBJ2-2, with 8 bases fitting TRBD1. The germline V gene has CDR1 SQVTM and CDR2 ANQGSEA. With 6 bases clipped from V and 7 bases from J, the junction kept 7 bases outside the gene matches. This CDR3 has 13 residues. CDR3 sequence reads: CSVAQGADGELFF. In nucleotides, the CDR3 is TGCAGCGTGGCCCAGGGGGCTGACGGGGAGCTGTTTTTT.

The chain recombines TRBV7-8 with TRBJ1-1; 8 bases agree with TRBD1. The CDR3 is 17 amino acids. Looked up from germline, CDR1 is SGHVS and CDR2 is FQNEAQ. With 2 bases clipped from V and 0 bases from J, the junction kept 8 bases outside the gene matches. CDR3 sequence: CASSLRQGQVMNTEAFF. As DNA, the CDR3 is TGTGCCAGCAGCTTAAGACAGGGGCAGGTAATGAACACTGAAGCTTTCTTT.

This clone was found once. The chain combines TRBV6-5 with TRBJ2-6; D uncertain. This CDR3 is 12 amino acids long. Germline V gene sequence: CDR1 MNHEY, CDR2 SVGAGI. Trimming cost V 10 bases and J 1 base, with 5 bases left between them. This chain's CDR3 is CATISGANVLTF. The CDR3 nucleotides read TGTGCCACCATATCTGGGGCCAACGTCCTGACTTTC.

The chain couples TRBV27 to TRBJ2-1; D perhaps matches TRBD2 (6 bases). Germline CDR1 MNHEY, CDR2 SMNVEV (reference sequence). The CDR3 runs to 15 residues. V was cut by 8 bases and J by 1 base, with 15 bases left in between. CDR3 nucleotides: TGTGCCAGCTCCCCGGCGGGGCTATCCTACAATGAGCAGTTCTTC. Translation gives CASSPAGLSYNEQFF.

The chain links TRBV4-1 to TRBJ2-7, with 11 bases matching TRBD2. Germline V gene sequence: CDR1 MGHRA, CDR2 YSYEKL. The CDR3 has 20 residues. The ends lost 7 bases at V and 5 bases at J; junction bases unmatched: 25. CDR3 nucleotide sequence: TGCGCCAGCACCCCGAAGGTCCTAGCGGGAGGCTCACGGAGGGGTGACGAGCAGTACTTC. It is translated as CASTPKVLAGGSRRGDEQYF.